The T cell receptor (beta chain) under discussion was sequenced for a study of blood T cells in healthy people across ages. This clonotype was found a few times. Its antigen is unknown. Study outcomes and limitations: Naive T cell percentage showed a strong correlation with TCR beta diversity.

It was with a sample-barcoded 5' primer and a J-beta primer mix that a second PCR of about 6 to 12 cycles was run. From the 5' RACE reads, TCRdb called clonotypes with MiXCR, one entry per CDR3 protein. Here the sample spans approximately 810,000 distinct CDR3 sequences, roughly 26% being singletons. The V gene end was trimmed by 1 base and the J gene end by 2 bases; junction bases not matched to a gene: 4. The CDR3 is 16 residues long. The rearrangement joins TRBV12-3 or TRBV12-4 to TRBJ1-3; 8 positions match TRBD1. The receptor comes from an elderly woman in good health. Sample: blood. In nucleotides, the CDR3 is TGTGCCAGCAGTTTAGGAGGCAGGGGGCCTGGAAACACCATATATTTT. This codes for CASSLGGRGPGNTIYF.